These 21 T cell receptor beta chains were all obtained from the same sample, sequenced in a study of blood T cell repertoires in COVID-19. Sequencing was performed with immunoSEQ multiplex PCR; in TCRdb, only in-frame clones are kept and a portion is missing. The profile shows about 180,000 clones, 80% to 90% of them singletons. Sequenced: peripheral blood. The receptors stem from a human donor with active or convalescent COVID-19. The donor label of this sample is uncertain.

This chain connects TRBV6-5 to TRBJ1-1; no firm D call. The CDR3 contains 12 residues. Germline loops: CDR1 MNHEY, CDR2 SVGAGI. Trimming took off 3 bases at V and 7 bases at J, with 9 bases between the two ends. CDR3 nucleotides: TGTGCCAGCAGTTATGGCAGCGGTGAAGCTTTCTTT. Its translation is CASSYGSGEAFF.

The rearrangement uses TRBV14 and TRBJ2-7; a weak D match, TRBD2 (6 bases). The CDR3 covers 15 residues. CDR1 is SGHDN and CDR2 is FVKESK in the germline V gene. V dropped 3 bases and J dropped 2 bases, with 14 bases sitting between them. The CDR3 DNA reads TGTGCCAGCAGCCAGCTCCTAGCGCATCCCTACGAGCAGTACTTC. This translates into CASSQLLAHPYEQYF. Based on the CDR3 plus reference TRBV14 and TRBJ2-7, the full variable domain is EAGVTQFPSHSVIEKGQTVTLRCDPISGHDNLYWYRRVMGKEIKFLLHFVKESKQDESGMPNNRFLAERTGGTYSTLKVQPAELEDSGVYFCASSQLLAHPYEQYFGPGTRLTVT.

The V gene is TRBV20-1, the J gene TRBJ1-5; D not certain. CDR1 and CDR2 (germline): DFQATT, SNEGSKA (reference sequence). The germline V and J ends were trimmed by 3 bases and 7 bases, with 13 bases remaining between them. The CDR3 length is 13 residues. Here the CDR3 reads CSASRSGGQPQHF. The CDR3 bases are TGCAGTGCTAGTAGGTCAGGAGGACAGCCCCAGCATTTT.

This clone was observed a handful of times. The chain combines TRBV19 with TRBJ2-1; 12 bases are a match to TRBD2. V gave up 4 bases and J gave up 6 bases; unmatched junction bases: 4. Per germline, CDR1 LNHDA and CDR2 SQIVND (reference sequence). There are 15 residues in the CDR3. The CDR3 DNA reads TGTGCCAGTAGTAACCTAGCGGGAGGGCCCAATGAGCAGTTCTTC. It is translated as CASSNLAGGPNEQFF.

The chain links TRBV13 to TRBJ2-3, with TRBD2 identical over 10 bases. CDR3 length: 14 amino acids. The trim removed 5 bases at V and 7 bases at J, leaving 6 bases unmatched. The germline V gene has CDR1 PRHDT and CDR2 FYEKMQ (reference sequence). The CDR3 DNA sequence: TGTGCCAGCAGCCCTAGCGGGAGTGGGAATACGCAGTATTTT. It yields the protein CASSPSGSGNTQYF.

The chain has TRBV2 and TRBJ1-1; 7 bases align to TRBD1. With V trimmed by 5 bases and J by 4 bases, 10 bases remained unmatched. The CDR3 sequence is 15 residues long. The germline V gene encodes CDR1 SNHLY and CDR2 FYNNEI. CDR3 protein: CASSLQTGKRTEAFF. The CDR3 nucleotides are TGTGCCAGCAGTTTACAGACAGGGAAGCGCACTGAAGCTTTCTTT.

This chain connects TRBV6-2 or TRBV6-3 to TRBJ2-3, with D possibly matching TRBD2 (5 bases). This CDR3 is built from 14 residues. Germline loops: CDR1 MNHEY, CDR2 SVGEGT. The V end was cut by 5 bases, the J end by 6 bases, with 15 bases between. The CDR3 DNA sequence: TGTGCCAGCAGTCCGGGATATCGGGCGGATACGCAGTATTTT. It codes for CASSPGYRADTQYF.

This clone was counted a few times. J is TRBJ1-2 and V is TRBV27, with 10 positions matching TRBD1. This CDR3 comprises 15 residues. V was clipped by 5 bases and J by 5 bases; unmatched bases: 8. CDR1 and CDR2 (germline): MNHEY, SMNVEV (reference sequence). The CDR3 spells CASSLHGDRGYGYTF. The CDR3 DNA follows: TGTGCCAGCAGTCTTCACGGGGACAGGGGATATGGCTACACCTTC.

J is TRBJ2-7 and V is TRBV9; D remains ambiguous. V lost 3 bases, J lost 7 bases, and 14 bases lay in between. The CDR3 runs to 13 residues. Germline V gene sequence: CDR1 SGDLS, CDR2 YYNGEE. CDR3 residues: CASSEAISREQYF. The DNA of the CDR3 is TGTGCCAGCAGCGAAGCCATCTCGAGGGAGCAGTACTTC.

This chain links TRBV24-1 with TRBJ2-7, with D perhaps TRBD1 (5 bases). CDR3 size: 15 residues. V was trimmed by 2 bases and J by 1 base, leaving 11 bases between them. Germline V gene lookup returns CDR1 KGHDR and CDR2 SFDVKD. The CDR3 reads CATSDSGKGSYEQYF. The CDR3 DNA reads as TGTGCCACCAGTGATTCAGGGAAGGGATCCTACGAGCAGTACTTC.

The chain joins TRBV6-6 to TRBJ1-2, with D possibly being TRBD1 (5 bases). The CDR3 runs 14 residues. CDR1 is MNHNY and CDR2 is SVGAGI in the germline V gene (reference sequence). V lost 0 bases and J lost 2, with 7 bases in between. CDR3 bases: TGTGCCAGCAGTTACTCAGACAGAAACTATGGCTACACCTTC. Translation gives CASSYSDRNYGYTF.

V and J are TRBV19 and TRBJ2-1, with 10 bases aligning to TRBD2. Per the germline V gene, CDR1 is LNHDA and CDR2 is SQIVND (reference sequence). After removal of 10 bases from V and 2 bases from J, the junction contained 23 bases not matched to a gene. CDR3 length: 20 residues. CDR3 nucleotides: TGTGCCACCAGCCAGCGGGGGGGGACACCAGTACTAGCGCCCTACAATGAGCAGTTCTTC. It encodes CATSQRGGTPVLAPYNEQFF. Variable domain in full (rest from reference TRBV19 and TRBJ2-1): DGGITQSPKYLFRKEGQNVTLSCEQNLNHDAMYWYRQDPGQGLRLIYYSQIVNDFQKGDIAEGYSVSREKKESFPLTVTSAQKNPTAFYLCATSQRGGTPVLAPYNEQFFGPGTRLTVL.

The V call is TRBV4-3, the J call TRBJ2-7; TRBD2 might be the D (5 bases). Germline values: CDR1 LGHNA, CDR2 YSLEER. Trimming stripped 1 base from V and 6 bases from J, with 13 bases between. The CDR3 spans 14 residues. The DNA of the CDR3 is TGCGCCAGCAGCCAAGCCGAGGGCCCTGGCGAGCAGTACTTC. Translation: CASSQAEGPGEQYF.

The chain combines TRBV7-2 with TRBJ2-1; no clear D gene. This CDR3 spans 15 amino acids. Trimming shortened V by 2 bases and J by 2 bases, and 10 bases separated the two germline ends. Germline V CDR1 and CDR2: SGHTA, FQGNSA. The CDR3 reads CASSLSVVPYNEQFF. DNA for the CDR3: TGTGCCAGCAGCTTATCGGTTGTTCCCTACAATGAGCAGTTCTTC. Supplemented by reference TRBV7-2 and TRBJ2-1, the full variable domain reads GAGVSQSPSNKVTEKGKDVELRCDPISGHTALYWYRQSLGQGLEFLIYFQGNSAPDKSGLPSDRFSAERTGGSVSTLTIQRTQQEDSAVYLCASSLSVVPYNEQFFGPGTRLTVL.

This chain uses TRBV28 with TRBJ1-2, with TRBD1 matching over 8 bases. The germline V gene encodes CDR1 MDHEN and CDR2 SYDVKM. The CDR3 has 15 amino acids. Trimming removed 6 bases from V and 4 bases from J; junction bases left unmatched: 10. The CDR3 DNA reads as TGTGCCAGCAGAGCTAGACAGGGGACAGCCTATGGCTACACCTTC. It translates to CASRARQGTAYGYTF.

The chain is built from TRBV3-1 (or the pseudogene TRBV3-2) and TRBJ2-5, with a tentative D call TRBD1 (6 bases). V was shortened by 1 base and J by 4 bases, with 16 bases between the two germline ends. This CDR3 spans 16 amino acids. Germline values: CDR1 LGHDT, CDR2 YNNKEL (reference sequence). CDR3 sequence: CASSQGGQGWRETQYF. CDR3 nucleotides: TGTGCCAGCAGCCAAGGTGGGCAGGGGTGGCGAGAGACCCAGTACTTC.

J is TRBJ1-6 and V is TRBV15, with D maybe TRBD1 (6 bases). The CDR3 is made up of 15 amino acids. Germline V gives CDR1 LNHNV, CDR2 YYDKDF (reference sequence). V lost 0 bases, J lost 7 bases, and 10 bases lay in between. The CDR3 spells CATSRDPQGNSPLHF. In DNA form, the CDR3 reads TGTGCCACCAGCAGAGATCCCCAGGGGAATTCACCCCTCCACTTT.

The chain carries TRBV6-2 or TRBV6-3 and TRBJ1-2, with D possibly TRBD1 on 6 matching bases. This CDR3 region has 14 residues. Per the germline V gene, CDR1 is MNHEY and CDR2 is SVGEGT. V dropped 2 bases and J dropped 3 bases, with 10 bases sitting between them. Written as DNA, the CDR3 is TGTGCCAGCAGTTACACACAGGGACACTATGGCTACACCTTC. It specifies CASSYTQGHYGYTF.

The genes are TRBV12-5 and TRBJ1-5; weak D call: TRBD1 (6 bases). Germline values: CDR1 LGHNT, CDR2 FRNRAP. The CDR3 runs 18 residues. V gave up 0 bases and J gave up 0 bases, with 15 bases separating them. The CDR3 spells CASGLVGAGGYSNQPQHF. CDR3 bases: TGTGCTAGTGGTTTGGTAGGGGCGGGGGGCTATAGCAATCAGCCCCAGCATTTT.

The CDR3 is CASSQEGQSYSPLHF. As DNA, the CDR3 is TGCGCCAGCAGCCAGGAGGGACAGTCTTATTCACCCCTCCACTTT. This chain joins TRBV4-1 and TRBJ1-6; 7 bases fit TRBD1. The germline CDR1 and CDR2 sequences are MGHRA and YSYEKL. The CDR3 covers 15 residues. J lost 8 bases, V lost 3 bases, and 7 bases had no gene match.

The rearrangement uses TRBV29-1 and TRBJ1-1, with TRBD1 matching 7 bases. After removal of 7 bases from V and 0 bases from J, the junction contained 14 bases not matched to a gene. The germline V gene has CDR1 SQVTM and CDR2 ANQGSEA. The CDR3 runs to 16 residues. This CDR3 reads CSGFKTGTLMNTEAFF. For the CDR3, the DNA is TGCAGCGGGTTTAAGACAGGGACTCTAATGAACACTGAAGCTTTCTTT. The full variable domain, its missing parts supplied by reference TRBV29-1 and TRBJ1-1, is SAVISQKPSRDICQRGTSLTIQCQVDSQVTMMFWYRQQPGQSLTLIATANQGSEATYESGFVIDKFPISRPNLTFSTLTVSNMSPEDSSIYLCSGFKTGTLMNTEAFFGQGTRLTVV.